The 15 T cell receptor beta chains below all came from one sample that was sequenced in a study of CD8 T cells in Susac syndrome. An amount of RNA that ranged from about 0.45 to 1 ug was reverse transcribed with random hexamers. TCRdb reprocessed the immunoSEQ multiplex PCR reads via MiXCR and lists one record per CDR3 protein. The repertoire holds some 200,000 distinct CDR3 sequences, with 90% to 95% as singletons. The sequenced material came from CD8+ T cells from PBMCs. These receptors came from a human donor with multiple sclerosis.

This sequence joins TRBV12-3 or TRBV12-4 and TRBJ2-3; TRBD2 is a possible D gene (5 bases). This CDR3 has 12 residues. V gave up 5 bases and J gave up 14 bases, with 17 bases separating them. CDR3 coding DNA: TGTGCCAGCAGTGGCACCGGGAAAGCTCTGTATTTT. This translates into CASSGTGKALYF.

The chain joins TRBV18 to TRBJ1-4; 9 nucleotides agree with TRBD1. Trimming at V came to 0 bases and at J to 5 bases, leaving 1 base not matched to a gene. This CDR3 has 15 residues. Germline loops: CDR1 KGHSH, CDR2 LQKENI. CDR3 DNA: TGTGCCAGCTCACCACCGGGACAGGGAAATGAAAAACTGTTTTTT. Translated, it gives CASSPPGQGNEKLFF.

CDR3 in DNA: TGTGCCAGTAGTAGGGACAGCACAGATACGCAGTATTTT. Translation: CASSRDSTDTQYF. This chain links TRBV19 with TRBJ2-3, with D perhaps TRBD1 or TRBD2 (5 bases each). Looked up from germline, CDR1 is LNHDA and CDR2 is SQIVND (reference sequence). Trimming pared 4 bases from V and 0 bases from J, leaving 5 bases between. The CDR3 spans 13 residues.

This clonotype came up once. The chain employs TRBV11-2 and TRBJ1-4; weak D call: TRBD1 (6 bases). V lost 5 bases, J lost 8 bases, and 21 bases lay in between. Germline V lookup: CDR1 SGHAT, CDR2 FQNNGV. CDR3 length: 16 residues. CDR3 bases: TGTGCCAGCAGCACCCACTGGGGGGGGCTATACGAAAAACTGTTTTTT. Its protein product is CASSTHWGGLYEKLFF. Drawing the rest from reference TRBV11-2 and TRBJ1-4, the complete variable domain is EAGVAQSPRYKIIEKRQSVAFWCNPISGHATLYWYQQILGQGPKLLIQFQNNGVVDDSQLPKDRFSAERLKGVDSTLKIQPAKLEDSAVYLCASSTHWGGLYEKLFFGSGTQLSVL.

This chain connects TRBV20-1 to TRBJ2-1, with a weak D call TRBD1 (6 bases). This CDR3 is built from 16 residues. Germline V gives CDR1 DFQATT, CDR2 SNEGSKA (reference sequence). Trimming removed 1 base from V and 5 bases from J, with 18 bases in between. For the CDR3, the DNA is TGCAGTGCTAGAGGCGTCAACCGGGACACCGACAATGAGCAGTTCTTC. This translates into CSARGVNRDTDNEQFF.

The chain couples TRBV7-9 to TRBJ1-6, with 7 bases aligning to TRBD1. Germline V gene lookup returns CDR1 SEHNR and CDR2 FQNEAQ (reference sequence). Trimming removed 5 bases from V and 5 bases from J; junction bases left unmatched: 6. The CDR3 is 15 amino acids. The chain's CDR3 is CASSPGQLDNSPLHF. As DNA, the CDR3 is TGTGCCAGCAGCCCGGGACAGTTAGATAATTCACCCCTCCACTTT.

This rearrangement joins TRBV9 to TRBJ1-1, with D tentatively TRBD1 (5 bases). The V and J ends lost 5 bases and 2 bases respectively, with 13 bases between them. The CDR3 loop spans 14 amino acids. The V gene's germline CDR1 is SGDLS and CDR2 YYNGEE. As DNA, the CDR3 is TGTGCCAGCAGTCCAGGGAGTAGTAACACTGAAGCTTTCTTT. This encodes CASSPGSSNTEAFF.

The V gene is TRBV11-2, the J gene TRBJ2-7; a weak D match, TRBD2 (7 bases). Germline CDR1 SGHAT, CDR2 FQNNGV. V was shortened by 5 bases and J by 2 bases, with 16 bases between the two germline ends. The CDR3 sequence is 15 residues long. DNA for the CDR3: TGTGCCAGCAGCCCCCCCGGGGGGCCACCCTACGAGCAGTACTTC. Amino acids: CASSPPGGPPYEQYF.

The CDR3 loop is CASSPGSEAFF. In nucleotides, the CDR3 is TGTGCCAGCAGTCCGGGCAGTGAAGCTTTCTTT. The chain recombines TRBV2 with TRBJ1-1; D gene unclear. Trimming removed 5 bases at V and 7 bases at J, with 8 bases between. Germline V gives CDR1 SNHLY, CDR2 FYNNEI. There are 11 residues in the CDR3.

The chain joins TRBV6-5 to TRBJ1-1; D uncertain. There are 13 residues in the CDR3. Germline CDR1 MNHEY, CDR2 SVGAGI. The germline V and J ends were trimmed by 6 bases and 1 base, with 9 bases remaining between them. This chain's CDR3 is CASRRFENTEAFF. The DNA of the CDR3 is TGTGCCAGCAGACGGTTCGAGAACACTGAAGCTTTCTTT.

V and J are TRBV6-6 and TRBJ2-1; D uncertain. The ends were cut back, 6 bases at V and 9 bases at J, with 12 bases in the middle. Germline assignment: CDR1 MNHNY and CDR2 SVGAGI (reference sequence). This CDR3 is built from 12 residues. This CDR3 reads CASSPDRAEQFF. The CDR3 DNA is TGTGCCAGCAGCCCTGATAGGGCTGAGCAGTTCTTC.

The chain links TRBV29-1 to TRBJ2-5, with 8 bases aligning to TRBD1. After removal of 7 bases from V and 5 bases from J, the junction contained 6 bases not matched to a gene. Germline V gene lookup returns CDR1 SQVTM and CDR2 ANQGSEA. There are 12 residues in the CDR3. The DNA of the CDR3 is TGCAGCGCCGGACAGGGCGGCGAGACCCAGTACTTC. This codes for CSAGQGGETQYF.

The chain is built from TRBV4-1 and TRBJ2-1, with D possibly being TRBD1 (6 bases). Deletions cut 4 bases from V and 8 bases from J, with 27 bases between. CDR1 and CDR2 from the germline V gene are MGHRA and YSYEKL. The CDR3 contains 18 residues. The CDR3 DNA follows: TGCGCCAGCAGCCCCCAAGGGTCCGGGACATTCATCCAGTATGAGCAGTTCTTC. Its protein is CASSPQGSGTFIQYEQFF.

This rearrangement joins TRBV2 to TRBJ2-1, with 9 bases lining up with TRBD1. V lost 7 bases to trimming and J lost 5 bases; unmatched junction nucleotides: 6. The CDR3 extends over 14 amino acids. Germline assignment: CDR1 SNHLY and CDR2 FYNNEI. CDR3 amino acids: CASTGQGVNNEQFF. Written as DNA, the CDR3 is TGTGCCAGCACGGGACAGGGAGTTAACAATGAGCAGTTCTTC.

This rearrangement joins TRBV2 to TRBJ2-3, with D perhaps matching TRBD1 (5 bases). The CDR3 loop spans 15 amino acids. With 10 bases removed from V and 2 bases from J, the gap between germline ends came to 19 bases. Per the germline V gene, CDR1 is SNHLY and CDR2 is FYNNEI. CDR3 residues: CANLLLVGPTDTQYF. DNA for the CDR3: TGTGCCAACCTTCTTTTAGTGGGGCCCACAGATACGCAGTATTTT.